Shown below are 28 T cell receptor beta chains from a single sample sequenced in a study of control samples from healthy donors and cancer patients (dated by TCRdb to about 2020). The library was made by the immunoSEQ multiplex PCR assay. The table comes from immuneACCESS by way of TCRdb, which keeps in-frame sequences with V and J called. Part of the clones is missing from these tables; in studies checked, under half for an unresolved V gene and the rest for unknown reasons. This sample lists 90,000 or so clones; 85% were detected once. Jointly, the top ten make up around a fifth of the sample. The material sequenced was blood. The receptors were sampled from a man aged 25 to 40 in good health.

In DNA form, the CDR3 reads TGTGCCAGCAGTCACCGGGAAAACTACGAGCAGTACTTC. It yields the protein CASSHRENYEQYF. The rearrangement links TRBV6-5 to TRBJ2-7; D perhaps matches TRBD2 (5 bases). V was trimmed by 5 bases and J by 3 bases, leaving 11 bases between them. This CDR3 has 13 residues. From germline, CDR1 is MNHEY and CDR2 SVGAGI.

The chain couples TRBV7-2 to TRBJ2-7; no clear D. The V gene's germline CDR1 is SGHTA and CDR2 FQGNSA. CDR3 length equals 14 residues. With 1 base removed from V and 0 bases from J, the gap between germline ends came to 7 bases. In DNA, the CDR3 is TGTGCCAGCAGCTTAGGGCCAAGCTCCTACGAGCAGTACTTC. This encodes CASSLGPSSYEQYF.

This chain uses TRBV29-1 with TRBJ1-2; 7 bases are shared with TRBD1. The length of the CDR3 is 12 residues. The V and J ends lost 7 bases and 4 bases, in that order; junction bases with no gene match: 6. Germline CDR1 SQVTM, CDR2 ANQGSEA. The CDR3 nucleotides are TGCAGCGCCTCCGGGACAGCCTATGGCTACACCTTC. Translated: CSASGTAYGYTF.

The chain combines TRBV19 with TRBJ1-3, with D possibly matching TRBD1 (5 bases). The CDR3 has 15 residues. Deletions cut 4 bases from V and 0 bases from J, with 10 bases between. Per the germline V gene, CDR1 is LNHDA and CDR2 is SQIVND (reference sequence). This chain's CDR3 is CASSRGDHSGNTIYF. The CDR3 DNA is TGTGCCAGTAGTAGGGGGGACCACTCTGGAAACACCATATATTTT.

The V and J genes are TRBV7-7 and TRBJ2-7; 12 bases are a match to TRBD2. With V trimmed by 11 bases and J by 6 bases, 11 bases remained unmatched. CDR3 size: 14 residues. The V gene's germline CDR1 is SSHAT and CDR2 FNYEAQ (reference sequence). CDR3 region: CASQGLAGGIEQYF. As DNA, the CDR3 is TGTGCCTCCCAGGGCCTAGCGGGGGGGATCGAGCAGTACTTC.

The chain links TRBV7-8 to TRBJ2-3; possibly TRBD1 or TRBD2 for D (5 bases each). V lost 1 base and J 5 bases, leaving 10 bases between the germline ends. Germline-derived CDR1 and CDR2 are SGHVS and FQNEAQ. The CDR3 has 14 residues. The CDR3 region is CASSLGGMGDTQYF. The CDR3 DNA reads as TGTGCCAGCAGCTTAGGGGGGATGGGAGATACGCAGTATTTT.

The J gene is TRBJ2-7, the V gene TRBV19, with 8 bases matching TRBD2. The germline V gene has CDR1 LNHDA and CDR2 SQIVND (reference sequence). The CDR3 sequence is 13 residues long. With V trimmed by 8 bases and J by 6 bases, 9 bases remained unmatched. CDR3 sequence (DNA): TGTGCCAGTTCGAGGATAGCGGGGTTCGAGCAGTACTTC. It translates to CASSRIAGFEQYF.

V usage is TRBV18 and J usage is TRBJ2-7; D possibly corresponds to TRBD1 (6 bases). Per germline, CDR1 KGHSH and CDR2 LQKENI. The CDR3 totals 15 residues. V was cut by 4 bases and J by 5 bases, with 18 bases left in between. The CDR3 DNA reads as TGTGCCAGCTCACACCGACAGGCCTCTCGGAACGAGCAGTACTTC. Amino acids: CASSHRQASRNEQYF.

The rearrangement links TRBV6-5 to TRBJ1-1; no clear D gene. V lost 0 bases, J lost 2 bases, and 10 bases lay in between. Germline V gene lookup returns CDR1 MNHEY and CDR2 SVGAGI. The CDR3 loop spans 15 amino acids. CDR3 in DNA: TGTGCCAGCAGTTACTCGCAGCAACCCAACACTGAAGCTTTCTTT. It codes for CASSYSQQPNTEAFF.

The chain recombines TRBV5-1 with TRBJ2-1; weak D call: TRBD2 (7 bases). Germline V lookup: CDR1 SGHRS, CDR2 YFSETQ. V was pared by 4 bases and J by 2 bases, with 16 bases between. This CDR3 region has 16 residues. CDR3 loop: CASSRGSGGAYNEQFF. CDR3 DNA sequence: TGCGCCAGCAGCCGGGGGTCGGGGGGCGCCTACAATGAGCAGTTCTTC.

The gene calls are TRBV7-3 and TRBJ1-1; no reliable D call. The CDR3 runs to 15 residues. CDR1 SGHTA and CDR2 FQGTGA come from the germline V gene. V shed 1 base and J shed 11 bases, with 20 bases lying between them. CDR3 nucleotide sequence: TGTGCCAGCAGCTTAAGTAGGTCGACGGGTATGAAGGCTTTCTTT. It codes for CASSLSRSTGMKAFF.

As DNA, the CDR3 is TGTGCCAGCAGGACGGACGGCTGGAACACTGAAGCTTTCTTT. Translating gives CASRTDGWNTEAFF. The V call is TRBV28, the J call TRBJ1-1, with D unresolved. V lost 6 bases and J lost 1, with 12 bases in between. CDR1 and CDR2 (germline): MDHEN, SYDVKM. The CDR3 is made up of 14 amino acids. Full variable domain (rest looked up from reference TRBV28 and TRBJ1-1): DVKVTQSSRYLVKRTGEKVFLECVQDMDHENMFWYRQDPGLGLRLIYFSYDVKMKEKGDIPEGYSVSREKKERFSLILESASTNQTSMYLCASRTDGWNTEAFFGQGTRLTVV.

This clone was observed a handful of times. This chain connects TRBV6-4 to TRBJ2-2; D is perhaps TRBD2 (5 bases). The CDR3 contains 15 residues. Trimming shortened V by 4 bases and J by 1 base, and 10 bases separated the two germline ends. Germline V CDR1 and CDR2: MRHNA, SNTAGT. CDR3 nucleotides: TGTGCCAGCAGTGTGGACGGGGAGAACACCGGGGAGCTGTTTTTT. Translated: CASSVDGENTGELFF.

This clone was found once. V gene TRBV12-3 or TRBV12-4 combines with J gene TRBJ1-6; D unclear. The V end lost 5 bases, the J end lost 8 bases, and 10 bases lay between the germline ends. CDR3 length: 13 residues. The CDR3 nucleotides read TGTGCCAGCAGTCTGGAGACGGATTCACCCCTCCACTTT. Translated, it gives CASSLETDSPLHF.

This chain links TRBV19 with TRBJ1-4; D might be TRBD1 (6 bases). Between the trimmed V and J ends, which lost 5 bases and 6 bases, there was a span of 13 bases. This CDR3 has 14 residues. Per the germline V gene, CDR1 is LNHDA and CDR2 is SQIVND (reference sequence). Here the CDR3 DNA reads TGTGCCAGTAGTGTTACAGGGTCCGATGAAAAACTGTTTTTT. It translates to CASSVTGSDEKLFF.

In this sample, this clone turned up a few times. J is TRBJ2-7 and V is TRBV27, with 11 bases lining up with TRBD1. Germline V lookup: CDR1 MNHEY, CDR2 SMNVEV (reference sequence). V dropped 5 bases and J dropped 2; count of bases not matched to a gene: 2. The CDR3 is 14 residues long. The CDR3 DNA sequence: TGTGCCAGCAGTACGGACAGGGGGCCCTACGAGCAGTACTTC. Residues: CASSTDRGPYEQYF.

This clone appeared once. V is TRBV5-6 and J is TRBJ1-5; 7 bases line up with TRBD1. Germline assignment: CDR1 SGHDT and CDR2 YYEEEE. Trimming at V came to 1 base and at J to 5 bases, leaving 6 bases not matched to a gene. The CDR3 loop spans 15 amino acids. The CDR3 here is CASSLSGDSHQPQHF. CDR3 DNA sequence: TGTGCCAGCAGCTTGAGTGGGGACAGCCATCAGCCCCAGCATTTT.

The V and J genes are TRBV18 and TRBJ1-1, with TRBD1 matching 7 bases. Germline V lookup: CDR1 KGHSH, CDR2 LQKENI. V gave up 3 bases and J gave up 1 base; unmatched junction bases: 5. The CDR3 has 15 residues. The CDR3 DNA follows: TGTGCCAGCTCACCGCCAGGGGGTTCGAACACTGAAGCTTTCTTT. It specifies CASSPPGGSNTEAFF.

The chain has TRBV25-1 and TRBJ2-7; maybe TRBD2 (5 bases). Germline assignment: CDR1 MGHDK and CDR2 SYGVNS. This CDR3 has 14 amino acids. V lost 5 bases and J 6 bases, leaving 17 bases between the germline ends. The CDR3 sequence: CASSKSGSAAEQYF. CDR3 coding DNA: TGTGCCAGCAGTAAATCGGGATCGGCGGCCGAGCAGTACTTC.

The CDR3 nucleotides read TGTGCCAGCAGTTACTCCCCCCACTCTGGAAACACCATATATTTT. Protein: CASSYSPHSGNTIYF. This chain joins TRBV6-5 and TRBJ1-3; no reliable D call. The CDR3 totals 15 residues. Per the germline V gene, CDR1 is MNHEY and CDR2 is SVGAGI. V lost 0 bases and J 0 bases, leaving 6 bases between the germline ends.

The chain recombines TRBV3-1 (or the pseudogene TRBV3-2) with TRBJ1-3; 7 nucleotides line up with TRBD1. The V segment lost 2 bases and the J segment 16 bases; nucleotides outside the gene matches: 11. The germline V gene has CDR1 LGHDT and CDR2 YNNKEL (reference sequence). CDR3 length: 13 residues. As DNA, the CDR3 is TGTGCCAGCAGCCAAACCCTCAAGACAGGGAGGTATTTT. Its protein product is CASSQTLKTGRYF.

Only one count was recorded for this clone. V and J are TRBV9 and TRBJ1-2; TRBD1 is a possible D gene (5 bases). V lost 1 base to trimming and J lost 7 bases, with 20 bases between them. CDR3 size: 16 residues. CDR1 SGDLS and CDR2 YYNGEE come from the germline V gene. The CDR3: CASSVSLAGRDGGYTF. In DNA form, the CDR3 reads TGTGCCAGCAGCGTATCCCTCGCGGGGCGAGACGGTGGCTACACCTTC. The entire variable domain, with the rest obtained from reference TRBV9 and TRBJ1-2, is as follows: DSGVTQTPKHLITATGQRVTLRCSPRSGDLSVYWYQQSLDQGLQFLIQYYNGEERAKGNILERFSAQQFPDLHSELNLSSLELGDSALYFCASSVSLAGRDGGYTFGSGTRLTVV.

The chain links TRBV5-1 to TRBJ2-7, with TRBD2 identical over 10 bases. J lost 0 bases, V lost 4 bases, and 7 bases had no gene match. The germline CDR1 and CDR2 sequences are SGHRS and YFSETQ. The CDR3 runs to 16 residues. The CDR3: CASSERGLAFSYEQYF. CDR3 bases: TGCGCCAGCAGCGAGAGGGGACTAGCGTTCTCCTACGAGCAGTACTTC.

The chain joins TRBV24-1 to TRBJ1-2; no clear D. Germline V gene lookup returns CDR1 KGHDR and CDR2 SFDVKD. The CDR3 runs 14 residues. V gave up 3 bases and J gave up 0 bases, with 7 bases separating them. Written as DNA, the CDR3 is TGTGCCACCAGTGATCGCCCGGCTAACTATGGCTACACCTTC. Its protein is CATSDRPANYGYTF.

The V gene is TRBV19, the J gene TRBJ1-5; no reliable D call. The CDR3 extends over 14 amino acids. From germline, CDR1 is LNHDA and CDR2 SQIVND (reference sequence). Trimming took 3 bases from V and 0 from J, leaving 6 bases between them. Here the CDR3 reads CASSIFGSNQPQHF. In nucleotides, the CDR3 is TGTGCCAGTAGTATCTTCGGTAGCAATCAGCCCCAGCATTTT.

The CDR3: CATSDTRRGSTDTQYF. CDR3 sequence (DNA): TGTGCCACCAGTGATACTAGGCGGGGGAGCACAGATACGCAGTATTTT. V is TRBV24-1 and J is TRBJ2-3; 7 positions agree with TRBD2. Germline V gives CDR1 KGHDR, CDR2 SFDVKD. The length of the CDR3 is 16 residues. Trimming removed 3 bases from V and 0 bases from J; junction bases left unmatched: 5.

CDR3 residues: CASSEGQDYEQYF. CDR3 bases: TGCGCCAGCAGCGAGGGACAGGACTACGAGCAGTACTTC. The J gene is TRBJ2-7, the V gene TRBV5-1; the match to TRBD1 covers 8 bases. Germline-derived CDR1 and CDR2 are SGHRS and YFSETQ. Trimming cost V 4 bases and J 3 bases; bases outside gene matches: 3. The CDR3 covers 13 residues.

This chain joins TRBV11-2 and TRBJ2-7; 9 nucleotides line up with TRBD1. V lost 5 bases, J lost 4 bases, and 6 bases stayed unmatched. The V gene's germline CDR1 is SGHAT and CDR2 FQNNGV. The CDR3 contains 14 residues. This CDR3 is CASSPRDREYEQYF. The CDR3 DNA reads as TGTGCCAGCAGCCCGCGGGACAGGGAGTACGAGCAGTACTTC.